This T cell receptor beta chain was recorded in a study of vaccination and CD4 T cells after COVID-19 (dated 2022 in TCRdb). The study in broad terms: Convalescent patients had a positive SARS-CoV-2 result on nasal swab PCR, and of these patients, several had mild disease and one had severe disease. The convalescent cohort included six males and four females, with two Hispanic individuals, seven Caucasians, two Asians and one multiracial person. Participants got two doses of the Pfizer-BioNTech BNT162b2 vaccine (n=8) or two doses of the Moderna mRNA-1273 vaccine (n=2). Post-COVID blood samples from convalescent patients were collected a median of approximately 100 days after diagnosis, with a range of roughly 35 to 161 days. The time from the second vaccine dose to post-vaccine blood sampling had a median of 72 days and ranged from roughly 13 to 241 days. Three convalescent patients were sampled both early after vaccination (day 14) and late after vaccination (days 161 to 241). Overlapping spike peptide pools from SARS-CoV-2 and from the common cold coronaviruses HCoV-NL63, HCoV-OC43 and HCoV-229E were used as culture stimuli. Control cultures received a CEFX viral epitope pool as the positive control, an HIV-1 Nef peptide pool as the negative control, or no peptide. In 10 COVID-19 convalescent patients and a few infection-naive healthy vaccine recipients, the spike-specific CD4+ TCR repertoire before mRNA vaccination was compared with the repertoire after mRNA vaccination. Broader findings and caveats from the paper: The median count of SARS-CoV-2-reactive clonotypes went up from under 25 after infection to approximately 40 after vaccination, although the change was not significant. In convalescent patients, nearly all vaccine-specific clones (304 of 307) were found to be mono-reactive for SARS-CoV-2 spike rather than cross-reactive with common cold coronaviruses. In convalescent patients, a median around 83% of post-vaccine SARS-CoV-2-reactive clones were detected only after vaccination, and vaccine-specific priming was suggested by this finding. Only a relatively small number of convalescent patients were included in the study, and early timepoints following natural infection were not analyzed.

Read against the paper, the sample's time point label means: late sampling 161 to 241 days after vaccination in a few convalescent patients. Explained via the paper, the treatment or condition label denotes: roughly ten-day PBMC culture with coronavirus spike peptide pools or control peptides (ViraFEST assay). The study used the ViraFEST assay, which expanded antigen-specific T cells with peptide pools and then identified expanded clonotypes by TCR sequencing. The convalescent patients' positive SARS-CoV-2 PCR tests were from March to December 2020, which was before the Alpha, Beta and Delta variants emerged in the United States. Each well held 2 million to 2.5 million PBMCs cultured with around 9 ug/ml peptide pools in IMDM containing approximately 5% human AB serum and around 10 IU/ml IL-2. On days 3 and 7, half of the culture medium was replaced with fresh IL-2-containing medium. After roughly 9 days of culture, CD4+ T cells were isolated by negative selection with the EasySep CD4+ T cell isolation kit. PBMCs were separated from whole blood using Ficoll-Paque Plus gradient centrifugation and then either used fresh or cryopreserved at -140C. Triplicate wells were generally used for each culture condition.

Between the V and J ends, shortened by 1 base and 0 bases respectively, the junction contains 8 bases. The CDR3 contains 14 residues, cysteine and phenylalanine counted. CDR3 DNA is the only sequence kept; it has 42 bases, read in frame from the first base. Via the germline V gene (reference sequence), CDR1 is SGHNT and CDR2 YYREEE. With regard to this clonotype: No antigen is known for it. No much larger clonotype is one base removed from it; base qualities were not supplied.

The library was obtained by PCR. DNA from cultured CD4+ T cells underwent TCR sequencing with the Oncomine TCR Beta short-read assay at the Johns Hopkins FTIC core. The QIAamp micro DNA kit was used to extract genomic DNA from the cultured CD4+ T cells. Oncomine TCR Beta libraries made from cultured CD4+ T cells were pooled using unique dual indexes and sequenced on an Illumina iSeq 100. The authors' pipeline ran thus. Non-productive sequences were filtered out, and CDR3s that did not start with C, did not end with F or W, or were shorter than 7 amino acids were discarded. Antigen-specific clonotypes were identified using the MANAFEST web application through comparison of peptide-stimulated wells with reference and other culture wells. For a clone to be called positive, the clone needed an FDR below 0.05, an odds ratio above 5, and a productive frequency above 0.1% in at least two of three replicate wells. Clonotypes that were significantly expanded in both SARS-CoV-2 spike wells and at least one common cold coronavirus spike condition were defined as cross-reactive. Similarity between CDR3 sequences was evaluated in R version 3.6.1 using Levenshtein distances (stringdist) and unrooted phylogenetic trees (ape). In-frame beta chains were kept once TCRdb had trimmed the public reads at Q25 with fastp and called clones with MiXCR. Identical CDR3 proteins give one entry, which carries the most common genes and DNA. The V and J calls come from TCRdb's annotation, not from the publication. Recorded for this sample are about 16,000 distinct CDR3 sequences; 54% of them occurred a single time. The leading ten clones occupy more than 15% of the sample.

This sample comprised CD4+ T cells from blood, cultured in vitro, obtained about 7 months after SARS-CoV-2 vaccination. The source of this sequence is a human donor who had recovered from COVID-19. The rearrangement combines TRBV5-4 with TRBJ2-7; the D gene remains uncertain. At the DNA level, the sequence is TGTGCCAGCAGCTTGTTAGGGATCTCCTACGAGCAGTACTTC. It encodes CASSLLGISYEQYF.